Listed below are T cell receptor beta chains from one sample, sequenced in a study of T cell changes during pregnancy in multiple sclerosis. TCRdb's copy holds only in-frame clones and misses some; the assay was immunoSEQ multiplex PCR. The sample carries about 110,000 clones, about nine tenths recorded once. This specimen consisted of peripheral blood, obtained in the third trimester of pregnancy. The receptor set was obtained from a female donor in good health, enrolled as a control in a pregnancy study. Each CDR3 is given with its conserved first and last residue. Fields, in order: J gene, V gene, clone size, D gene, CDR3 DNA, CDR3 protein. D genes are given only for firm matches. The listing skips clone size in some rows; elsewhere it reads once, few, many or a size class.

j_gene: TRBJ2-3
v_gene: TRBV6-1
abundance: -
d_gene: TRBD1
CDR3nt: TGTGCCAGCAGTGAATGGGACAGGGCGGGCACAGATACGCAGTATTTT
CDR3aa: CASSEWDRAGTDTQYF

j_gene: TRBJ2-1
v_gene: TRBV5-6
abundance: -
d_gene: -
CDR3nt: TGTGCCAGCAGCTTGGAGTCAGGGTCCTACAATGAGCAGTTCTTC
CDR3aa: CASSLESGSYNEQFF

j_gene: TRBJ1-5
v_gene: TRBV4-1
abundance: few
d_gene: -
CDR3nt: TGCGCCAGCAGCCAACACCGGGATACCCAGCCCCAGCATTTT
CDR3aa: CASSQHRDTQPQHF

j_gene: TRBJ1-2
v_gene: TRBV19
abundance: -
d_gene: -
CDR3nt: TGTGCCAGTAGTATAGATCGGGGTGCGGACTATGGCTACACCTTC
CDR3aa: CASSIDRGADYGYTF

j_gene: TRBJ1-1
v_gene: TRBV27
abundance: -
d_gene: -
CDR3nt: TGTGCCAGCACTAACAGGGTGAACACTGAAGCTTTCTTT
CDR3aa: CASTNRVNTEAFF

j_gene: TRBJ2-2
v_gene: TRBV11-3
abundance: once
d_gene: -
CDR3nt: TGTGCCAGCAGCTATAGCGGAGCGAACACCGGGGAGCTGTTTTTT
CDR3aa: CASSYSGANTGELFF

j_gene: TRBJ1-2
v_gene: TRBV11-2
abundance: -
d_gene: -
CDR3nt: TGTGCCAGCAGCTTCCCGGTGTTGGGCTACACCTTC
CDR3aa: CASSFPVLGYTF

j_gene: TRBJ1-1
v_gene: TRBV19
abundance: -
d_gene: -
CDR3nt: TGTGCCAGTAGTCACAGGGTCCTTTACTTCATGAACACTGAAGCTTTCTTT
CDR3aa: CASSHRVLYFMNTEAFF

j_gene: TRBJ2-2
v_gene: TRBV27
abundance: -
d_gene: -
CDR3nt: TGTGCCAGCAGTTCAAAGCAGGTCCCGAACACCGGGGAGCTGTTTTTT
CDR3aa: CASSSKQVPNTGELFF

j_gene: TRBJ2-5
v_gene: TRBV5-1
abundance: -
d_gene: TRBD1
CDR3nt: TGCGCCAGCAGCTCGTTGACAGGGAGAGAGACCCAGTACTTC
CDR3aa: CASSSLTGRETQYF